This T cell receptor (beta chain) appears in the sequencing data of a study of cytomegalovirus exposure and HLA in healthy donors. Concerning this clone itself: Its antigen is not known.

Amplification used 60 Vbeta primers and 13 Jbeta primers. The protocol was immunoSEQ multiplex PCR, while the TCRdb copy is restricted to in-frame clones and leaves out a portion. The sample totals some 51,000 clones. The germline V gene has CDR1 MNHNY and CDR2 SVGAGI (reference sequence). J lost 8 bases, V lost 0 bases, and 6 bases had no gene match. The CDR3 has 16 amino acids. Study-wide results and limits: Later findings reportedly placed an Asian-associated ancestry cluster below the roughly 690-donor mean for N-insertions. Presence/absence analyses supposed approximately even sequencing depth among donors. Later analysis identified several of the most significant clusters that appeared linked to common viral pathogens.

The chain links TRBV6-6 to TRBJ1-4, with 10 bases matching TRBD1. Sequenced sample: PBMCs. This sequence was found in a man in his forties or fifties in good health and CMV-seropositive. The chain's CDR3 is CASSYSVGQGLEKLFF. The CDR3 coding sequence is TGTGCCAGCAGTTACTCGGTGGGACAGGGGCTGGAAAAACTGTTTTTT.